The rows below give T cell receptor beta chains drawn from one sample of a study of T cell responses to AZD1222 COVID-19 vaccine. Clones were sequenced by immunoSEQ multiplex PCR, and TCRdb holds only the in-frame ones, with some missing. The data hold around 89,000 clones, with under 90% observed a single time. This specimen was peripheral blood, taken on day 0 of AZD1222 vaccination. The source is an adult in good health. Each CDR3 is given with its conserved first and last residue. D genes are given only for firm matches. Rows give clone size only sometimes, using once, few, many, or a class for an expanded clone.

clone size | D gene | J gene | V gene | CDR3 protein | CDR3 DNA
NA | NA | TRBJ1-1 | TRBV14 | CASSQDKGHPGDTEAFF | TGTGCCAGCAGCCAAGATAAGGGGCACCCAGGCGACACTGAAGCTTTCTTT
NA | NA | TRBJ2-5 | TRBV15 | CATSRDPGLETQYF | TGTGCCACCAGCAGAGATCCGGGGCTTGAGACCCAGTACTTC
NA | TRBD1 | TRBJ2-7 | TRBV5-5 | CASSARDRGGQYF | TGTGCCAGCAGCGCCCGGGACAGGGGAGGGCAGTACTTC
NA | NA | TRBJ1-1 | TRBV2 | CASHSSGRRLGAFF | TGTGCCAGTCATTCTTCCGGTCGCAGATTGGGAGCTTTCTTT
once | TRBD1 | TRBJ2-1 | TRBV5-1 | CASSSGQSIPNEQFF | TGCGCCAGCAGCTCGGGACAGTCCATCCCCAATGAGCAGTTCTTC
NA | TRBD1 | TRBJ1-1 | TRBV2 | CASSARQGVTEAFF | TGTGCCAGCAGTGCCCGACAGGGGGTCACTGAAGCTTTCTTT
NA | TRBD1 | TRBJ1-3 | TRBV27 | CASRGTVGNTIYF | TGTGCCAGCAGGGGGACAGTTGGAAACACCATATATTTT
NA | NA | TRBJ1-1 | TRBV3-1/TRBV3-2 | CASSARVWDTEAFF | TGTGCCAGCAGCGCCAGGGTATGGGACACTGAAGCTTTCTTT
NA | NA | TRBJ2-7 | TRBV20-1 | CSAGGPYEQYF | TGCAGTGCAGGGGGGCCCTACGAGCAGTACTTC
NA | NA | TRBJ2-3 | TRBV7-2 | CASSLAGAQDTQYF | TGTGCCAGCAGCTTAGCGGGGGCCCAAGATACGCAGTATTTT
NA | TRBD2 | TRBJ2-3 | TRBV10-3 | CAISTSGNTDTQYF | TGTGCCATCAGCACTAGCGGGAACACAGATACGCAGTATTTT
NA | NA | TRBJ2-5 | TRBV5-4 | CASSLRSGGTETQYF | TGTGCCAGCAGCTTAAGGTCTGGGGGCACGGAGACCCAGTACTTC
NA | NA | TRBJ1-2 | TRBV7-3 | CASSPTKGYGYTF | TGTGCCAGCAGCCCGACAAAAGGATATGGCTACACCTTC
NA | NA | TRBJ1-1 | TRBV3-1/TRBV3-2 | CASSRQQNTEAFF | TGTGCCAGCAGCCGACAGCAGAACACTGAAGCTTTCTTT
NA | NA | TRBJ2-1 | TRBV20-1 | CSASDRRNNEQFF | TGCAGTGCCAGTGACAGGCGAAACAATGAGCAGTTCTTC
NA | NA | TRBJ1-2 | TRBV19 | CASSSRTHSYTF | TGTGCCAGTAGTTCCCGGACTCACAGCTACACCTTC
NA | TRBD1 | TRBJ2-1 | TRBV7-2 | CASRRGPEAEQFF | TGTGCCAGCCGCAGGGGGCCTGAGGCTGAGCAGTTCTTC
NA | NA | TRBJ1-5 | TRBV29-1 | CSAGSGIEPQHF | TGCAGCGCCGGATCGGGGATTGAGCCCCAGCATTTT
NA | TRBD1 | TRBJ1-2 | TRBV6-4 | CASSAQGYGYTF | TGTGCCAGCAGCGCACAGGGGTATGGCTACACCTTC
NA | NA | TRBJ1-4 | TRBV5-1 | CASSLVDSRREKLFF | TGCGCCAGCAGCTTGGTTGACAGTAGGAGGGAAAAACTGTTTTTT
NA | TRBD1 | TRBJ1-1 | TRBV19 | CASSQGGSGNREAFF | TGTGCCAGTAGTCAGGGGGGGAGCGGAAACCGTGAAGCTTTCTTT
NA | TRBD2 | TRBJ2-1 | TRBV20-1 | CSASGPSGNNPYNEQFF | TGCAGTGCTAGTGGGCCTAGCGGGAATAATCCCTACAATGAGCAGTTCTTC
NA | TRBD1 | TRBJ2-1 | TRBV5-1 | CASSLGTGYGEQFF | TGCGCCAGCAGCTTGGGGACAGGGTATGGTGAGCAGTTCTTC
NA | NA | TRBJ1-1 | TRBV7-9 | CASSRGILNTEAFF | TGTGCCAGCAGCCGAGGGATATTGAACACTGAAGCTTTCTTT
NA | TRBD2 | TRBJ2-3 | TRBV13 | CASSLVGLAGVTDTQYF | TGTGCCAGCAGCTTAGTGGGACTAGCGGGGGTAACAGATACGCAGTATTTT
NA | NA | TRBJ1-2 | TRBV28 | CATKVGVGGYTF | TGTGCCACTAAGGTGGGAGTAGGGGGCTACACCTTC
NA | TRBD1 | TRBJ1-1 | TRBV11-3 | CASSKQGPDTEAFF | TGTGCCAGCAGCAAACAGGGGCCTGACACTGAAGCTTTCTTT
NA | TRBD1 | TRBJ2-6 | TRBV7-2 | CASSLDRVGANVLTF | TGTGCCAGCAGCTTGGACAGGGTTGGGGCCAACGTCCTGACTTTC
once | NA | TRBJ1-5 | TRBV19 | CASSTVFGQPQHF | TGTGCCAGTAGTACGGTTTTTGGTCAGCCCCAGCATTTT
few | NA | TRBJ2-3 | TRBV1 | CTVLGGGTDTQYF | TGCACCGTCTTGGGGGGAGGCACAGATACGCAGTATTTT
NA | TRBD2 | TRBJ2-1 | TRBV19 | CASSTRLAGGHEQFF | TGTGCCAGTAGTACTCGACTAGCGGGAGGACATGAGCAGTTCTTC
NA | NA | TRBJ1-4 | TRBV6-6 | CASSLTANEKLFF | TGTGCCAGCAGTCTCACAGCTAATGAAAAACTGTTTTTT
NA | NA | TRBJ2-7 | TRBV19 | CASKGSGFSYEQYF | TGTGCCAGTAAGGGAAGCGGATTCTCCTACGAGCAGTACTTC
NA | NA | TRBJ1-1 | TRBV14 | CASSLQLNTEAFF | TGTGCCAGCAGCCTACAGTTGAACACTGAAGCTTTCTTT
NA | TRBD2 | TRBJ2-1 | TRBV5-1 | CASSHRTSGIGFNEQFF | TGCGCCAGCAGCCACAGGACTAGCGGGATAGGGTTCAATGAGCAGTTCTTC
NA | NA | TRBJ2-6 | TRBV7-9 | CASRQGGANVLTF | TGTGCCAGCAGGCAGGGCGGGGCCAACGTCCTGACTTTC
NA | NA | TRBJ1-1 | TRBV12-3/TRBV12-4 | CASSKQGYTEAFF | TGTGCCAGCAGCAAACAGGGATACACTGAAGCTTTCTTT
NA | TRBD1 | TRBJ1-2 | TRBV6-4 | CASSGWTGGNYGYTF | TGTGCCAGCAGTGGATGGACAGGGGGAAACTATGGCTACACCTTC
NA | NA | TRBJ1-5 | TRBV28 | CASSLPGPGGSQPQHF | TGTGCCAGCAGTTTACCTGGCCCCGGAGGTAGTCAGCCCCAGCATTTT
NA | NA | TRBJ1-1 | TRBV4-1 | CASSQAGRLSEAFF | TGCGCCAGCAGCCAAGCTGGCAGGCTTTCTGAAGCTTTCTTT
NA | NA | TRBJ2-7 | TRBV4-2 | CASSAQGPGEQYF | TGTGCCAGCAGCGCACAGGGTCCGGGGGAGCAGTACTTC
NA | NA | TRBJ2-3 | TRBV5-1 | CASRGSTDTQYF | TGCGCCAGCAGAGGGAGCACAGATACGCAGTATTTT
NA | NA | TRBJ1-2 | TRBV28 | CASGRGGPNYGYTF | TGTGCCAGTGGGCGGGGGGGACCTAACTATGGCTACACCTTC
once | TRBD2 | TRBJ2-1 | TRBV9 | CASSGGLAGGSGYNEQFF | TGTGCCAGCAGCGGTGGACTAGCGGGAGGGAGTGGGTACAATGAGCAGTTCTTC
NA | NA | TRBJ1-1 | TRBV7-7 | CASSPDGSGKEAFF | TGTGCCAGCAGCCCTGATGGATCTGGTAAGGAAGCTTTCTTT
NA | TRBD1 | TRBJ1-6 | TRBV11-2 | CASSPNRDRTRNLHF | TGTGCCAGCAGCCCCAACCGGGACAGGACCAGAAACCTCCACTTT
NA | TRBD1 | TRBJ2-2 | TRBV19 | CATQGDTGELFF | TGTGCCACCCAGGGGGACACCGGGGAGCTGTTTTTT
NA | TRBD1 | TRBJ2-3 | TRBV6-5 | CASSPTGVPQDTQYF | TGTGCCAGCAGTCCCACAGGGGTTCCTCAAGATACGCAGTATTTT
NA | NA | TRBJ2-7 | TRBV6-6 | CASSWGRLYEQYF | TGTGCCAGCAGTTGGGGGCGGCTTTACGAGCAGTACTTC
NA | TRBD1 | TRBJ1-5 | TRBV6-6 | CATTGQGAVQPQHF | TGTGCCACTACAGGGCAGGGGGCTGTTCAGCCCCAGCATTTT
once | NA | TRBJ2-2 | TRBV19 | CASSWARNTGELFF | TGTGCCAGTAGCTGGGCCCGGAACACCGGGGAGCTGTTTTTT
NA | NA | TRBJ1-3 | TRBV29-1 | CSVVPSGSGNTIYF | TGCAGCGTTGTACCCTCAGGGTCTGGAAACACCATATATTTT
NA | TRBD1 | TRBJ2-1 | TRBV7-9 | CASSSRTGGSYNEQFF | TGTGCCAGCAGCTCACGGACAGGGGGCTCCTACAATGAGCAGTTCTTC